One and the same sample provided the 13 T cell receptor beta chains below, sequenced in a study of T cells in Graves' hyperthyroidism and ophthalmopathy. Using RNA transcripts as the source, TCR beta CDR3 regions were amplified. The primer set for the first-round RT-PCR of the TCR CDR3 was HTBI. MiXCR, applied by TCRdb to the multiplex PCR reads, yields one record per CDR3 protein. The repertoire holds some 570,000 distinct CDR3 sequences, with 17% as singletons. The sequencing input was blood. The receptors stem from a woman between 18 and 29 years old with Graves' ophthalmopathy.

Many counts were recorded for this clonotype. The gene calls are TRBV12-3 or TRBV12-4 and TRBJ1-1; no reliable D call. Deletions cut 6 bases from V and 1 base from J, with 9 bases between. The CDR3 totals 13 residues. CDR3 in amino acids: CASSLDTNTEAFF. The CDR3 DNA sequence: TGTGCCAGCAGCCTGGATACGAACACTGAAGCTTTCTTT.

V and J are TRBV3-1 and TRBJ2-1; 7 bases line up with TRBD1. The germline V gene has CDR1 LGHDT and CDR2 YNNKEL (reference sequence). The CDR3 is 11 residues long. V lost 8 bases and J lost 15; bases outside the gene matches: 10. CDR3 in amino acids: CASGTVFELFF. The DNA for the CDR3 is TGTGCCAGCGGGACAGTATTTGAGTTGTTCTTC.

This clonotype was counted many times. This chain uses TRBV7-9 with TRBJ2-7, with D tentatively TRBD2 (7 bases). V was pared by 3 bases and J by 1 base, with 16 bases between. The CDR3 runs 16 residues. Looked up from germline, CDR1 is SEHNR and CDR2 is FQNEAQ (reference sequence). CDR3 in DNA: TGTGCCAGCAGCTTCCCGGAGCGGGACATATCCTACGAGCAGTACTTC. Amino acid sequence: CASSFPERDISYEQYF. Supplemented by reference TRBV7-9 and TRBJ2-7, the full variable domain reads DTGVSQNPRHKITKRGQNVTFRCDPISEHNRLYWYRQTLGQGPEFLTYFQNEAQLEKSRLLSDRFSAERPKGSFSTLEIQRTEQGDSAMYLCASSFPERDISYEQYFGPGTRLTVT.

The sample holds many counts of this clonotype. The rearrangement joins TRBV7-2 to TRBJ2-7; 14 nucleotides line up with TRBD2. The V and J ends lost 4 bases and 4 bases, in that order; junction bases with no gene match: 6. Germline CDR1 SGHTA, CDR2 FQGNSA. The CDR3 spans 16 residues. CDR3 sequence (DNA): TGTGCCAGCAGCTCCCGGACTAGCGGGAGGAGGTACGAGCAGTACTTC. Translation: CASSSRTSGRRYEQYF.

This clonotype has only a few counts. A much larger clone lies one base from this, so it may be a read error. The chain is built from TRBV12-3 or TRBV12-4 and TRBJ2-1; 7 positions agree with TRBD2. The CDR3 loop spans 14 amino acids. V gave up 7 bases and J gave up 8 bases; unmatched junction bases: 11. The CDR3 DNA sequence: TGTGCCAGCAAGGCTAGCGGCAGCTTCGATGAGCAGTTCTTC. Its protein is CASKASGSFDEQFF.

This clonotype was seen at least ten times. CDR3 DNA sequence: TGTGCCAGCAGTCTCTCCATATACAATGAGCAGTTCTTC. The encoded protein is CASSLSIYNEQFF. The J gene is TRBJ2-1, the V gene TRBV27; D is ambiguous. This CDR3 is 13 amino acids long. Trimming shortened V by 5 bases and J by 4 bases, and 9 bases separated the two germline ends. CDR1 and CDR2 from the germline V gene are MNHEY and SMNVEV (reference sequence).

This clonotype was seen many times. The V and J genes are TRBV28 and TRBJ2-3, with D hard to call. The germline gives CDR1 MDHEN, CDR2 SYDVKM. V was clipped by 3 bases and J by 4 bases, with 8 bases between them. The CDR3 has 13 residues. The CDR3 spells CASSFSGSDTQYF. The CDR3 nucleotides are TGTGCCAGCAGTTTTAGTGGGTCAGATACGCAGTATTTT.

Only a few counts were recorded for this clonotype. V gene TRBV4-3 combines with J gene TRBJ1-1; D unclear. Per germline, CDR1 LGHNA and CDR2 YSLEER. The V and J ends lost 1 base and 1 base respectively, with 10 bases between them. The CDR3 covers 15 residues. CDR3 DNA: TGCGCCAGCAGCCAAGGGGCAGCTAGGAACACTGAAGCTTTCTTT. Translating it yields CASSQGAARNTEAFF.

This clonotype was found many times. This rearrangement joins TRBV7-9 to TRBJ2-7; TRBD1 matches at 7 bases. The CDR3 contains 17 residues. J gave up 2 bases and V 1 base, and 11 bases lay outside the gene matches. Germline V CDR1 and CDR2: SEHNR, FQNEAQ (reference sequence). CDR3 sequence: CASSLGAVTGAPYEQYF. The CDR3 DNA reads TGTGCCAGCAGCTTAGGAGCCGTTACAGGGGCGCCCTACGAGCAGTACTTC.

The J gene is TRBJ2-5, the V gene TRBV4-1; no reliable D call. With 2 bases removed from V and 0 bases from J, the gap between germline ends came to 7 bases. Germline lookup yields CDR1 MGHRA and CDR2 YSYEKL. This CDR3 comprises 14 residues. CDR3 sequence (DNA): TGCGCCAGCAGCCAAATTATGGACCAAGAGACCCAGTACTTC. This translates into CASSQIMDQETQYF.

The genes are TRBV19 and TRBJ1-2; 9 nucleotides align to TRBD1. V lost 3 bases and J lost 4; bases outside the gene matches: 6. The length of the CDR3 is 15 residues. Germline CDR1 reads LNHDA; CDR2 reads SQIVND (reference sequence). CDR3 sequence (DNA): TGTGCCAGTAGTATTGCGACAGGGGGGGTCTATGGCTACACCTTC. Amino acids: CASSIATGGVYGYTF.

This clonotype came up many times. V is TRBV3-1 and J is TRBJ2-7, with 13 bases lining up with TRBD2. Germline V CDR1 and CDR2: LGHDT, YNNKEL (reference sequence). After removal of 3 bases from V and 0 bases from J, the junction contained 2 bases not matched to a gene. The CDR3 loop spans 16 amino acids. The CDR3 coding sequence is TGTGCCAGCAGCCAGGGACTAGCGGGGCGCTCCTACGAGCAGTACTTC. This sequence encodes CASSQGLAGRSYEQYF.

There are many counts of this clonotype. The V gene is TRBV12-5, the J gene TRBJ1-1, with D uncertain. The CDR3 loop spans 13 amino acids. Trimming took 6 bases from V and 4 from J, leaving 12 bases between them. CDR1 is LGHNT and CDR2 is FRNRAP in the germline V gene. The CDR3 reads CASGPDVGTEAFF. The CDR3 bases are TGTGCTAGTGGCCCGGACGTAGGCACTGAAGCTTTCTTT.